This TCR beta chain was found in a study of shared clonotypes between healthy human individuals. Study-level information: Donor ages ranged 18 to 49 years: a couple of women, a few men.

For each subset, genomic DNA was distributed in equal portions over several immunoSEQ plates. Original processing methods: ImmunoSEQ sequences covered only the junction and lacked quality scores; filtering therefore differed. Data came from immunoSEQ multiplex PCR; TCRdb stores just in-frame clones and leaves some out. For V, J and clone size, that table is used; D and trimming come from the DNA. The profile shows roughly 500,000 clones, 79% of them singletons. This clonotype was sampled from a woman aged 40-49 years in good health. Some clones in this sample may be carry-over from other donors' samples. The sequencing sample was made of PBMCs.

CDR3 DNA sequence: TGCGCCAGCAGCGGACTAGCGGACAATGAGCAGTTCTTC. Amino acids: CASSGLADNEQFF. This chain links TRBV10-1 with TRBJ2-1; TRBD2 agrees at 10 bases. V lost 6 bases, J lost 5 bases, and 1 base stayed unmatched. The germline V gene has CDR1 WNHNN and CDR2 SYGVQD (reference sequence). The CDR3 is 13 amino acids.